The 25 T cell receptor beta chains below come from one sample, sequenced in a study of identifying expanded T cells in peripheral blood. Clones were sequenced by immunoSEQ multiplex PCR, and TCRdb holds only the in-frame ones, with some missing. Among tens of thousands of clones listed, over 75% were seen once. The material sequenced was blood. These receptors were obtained from a person aged 18 to 75 in good health.

This sequence joins TRBV5-1 and TRBJ1-2; no clear D gene. Germline CDR1 reads SGHRS; CDR2 reads YFSETQ. With 0 bases removed from V and 3 bases from J, the gap between germline ends came to 12 bases. This CDR3 is built from 15 residues. The CDR3, as DNA: TGCGCCAGCAGCTTGGGCGCGGGATCGGACTATGGCTACACCTTC. As protein: CASSLGAGSDYGYTF.

This chain uses TRBV19 with TRBJ1-1; the match to TRBD1 covers 7 bases. This CDR3 spans 16 amino acids. CDR1 and CDR2 (germline): LNHDA, SQIVND (reference sequence). V lost 4 bases and J lost 6; bases outside the gene matches: 14. CDR3 nucleotides: TGTGCCAGTAGTACGATCTTAAGCGGAAGGGGGCCTGAAGCTTTCTTT. Residues: CASSTILSGRGPEAFF.

This chain uses TRBV19 with TRBJ2-1, with 7 bases lining up with TRBD2. The junction had 10 bases not matched to a gene; V was cut back by 3 bases and J by 5 bases. CDR3 length: 16 amino acids. From germline, CDR1 is LNHDA and CDR2 SQIVND (reference sequence). The CDR3 reads CASSIAFRGGNNEQFF. CDR3 coding DNA: TGTGCCAGTAGTATTGCTTTTCGGGGAGGGAACAATGAGCAGTTCTTC.

The rearrangement uses TRBV2 and TRBJ2-3; D uncertain. Germline CDR1 is SNHLY and CDR2 is FYNNEI. CDR3 length equals 13 residues. V was cut by 1 base and J by 4 bases, with 6 bases left in between. The CDR3, as DNA: TGTGCCAGCAGTGAAGGAAACGCAGATACGCAGTATTTT. Its protein is CASSEGNADTQYF. Variable domain in full (rest from reference TRBV2 and TRBJ2-3): EPEVTQTPSHQVTQMGQEVILRCVPISNHLYFYWYRQILGQKVEFLVSFYNNEISEKSEIFDDQFSVERPDGSNFTLKIRSTKLEDSAMYFCASSEGNADTQYFGPGTRLTVL.

To note about this clone: The same CDR3 is also encoded by other DNA sequences in this sample. The chain links TRBV5-1 to TRBJ1-1, with TRBD1 matching over 8 bases. The trim removed 0 bases at V and 5 bases at J, leaving 6 bases unmatched. The V gene's germline CDR1 is SGHRS and CDR2 YFSETQ. The CDR3 covers 15 residues. CDR3 in DNA: TGCGCCAGCAGCTTGGATGGACAGGGTAATACTGAAGCTTTCTTT. The encoded protein is CASSLDGQGNTEAFF.

V and J are TRBV5-4 and TRBJ2-3; 13 bases line up with TRBD2. The CDR3 length is 17 residues. Germline assignment: CDR1 SGHNT and CDR2 YYREEE (reference sequence). V trimming: 4 bases; J trimming: 3 bases; junction bases outside the gene matches: 8. CDR3 amino acids: CASSRGRTSGGTDTQYF. The CDR3 DNA reads TGTGCCAGCAGCCGAGGGAGGACTAGCGGGGGTACAGATACGCAGTATTTT.

The chain recombines TRBV14 with TRBJ1-2, with D perhaps matching TRBD1 (6 bases). The CDR3 covers 13 residues. V was shortened by 0 bases and J by 10 bases, with 12 bases between the two germline ends. Germline V gives CDR1 SGHDN, CDR2 FVKESK. Here the CDR3 reads CASSQDLGAVYTF. DNA for the CDR3: TGTGCCAGCAGCCAAGATCTGGGGGCTGTCTACACCTTC.

The chain joins TRBV9 to TRBJ2-1; no clear D. CDR1 and CDR2 (germline): SGDLS, YYNGEE. V gave up 4 bases and J gave up 15 bases, with 20 bases separating them. The CDR3 consists of 13 residues. The CDR3 protein is CASSPPSPVERFF. DNA for the CDR3: TGTGCCAGCAGCCCCCCCTCCCCAGTGGAGAGGTTCTTC.

DNA for the CDR3: TGTGCCAGCAGCAGGACAGGGGCTAAGACTAATGAAAAACTGTTTTTT. Its translation is CASSRTGAKTNEKLFF. The chain is built from TRBV9 and TRBJ1-4; 9 bases match TRBD1. Trimming cost V 4 bases and J 2 bases; bases outside gene matches: 6. The CDR3 is made up of 16 amino acids. Germline V gene data show CDR1 as SGDLS and CDR2 as YYNGEE.

This chain connects TRBV11-1 to TRBJ1-2; 9 bases are shared with TRBD1. J was trimmed by 5 bases and V by 2 bases; bases with no gene match: 6. Germline CDR1 is SGHAT and CDR2 is FQDESV (reference sequence). There are 15 residues in the CDR3. This chain's CDR3 is CASSLSGGQGYGYTF. The CDR3 region has the DNA TGTGCCAGCAGCTTATCCGGAGGACAGGGGTATGGCTACACCTTC.

J is TRBJ2-3 and V is TRBV4-1; D remains ambiguous. V was pared by 0 bases and J by 6 bases, with 10 bases between. The CDR3 consists of 14 residues. Germline V gene data show CDR1 as MGHRA and CDR2 as YSYEKL. The CDR3 sequence is CASSQETARDTQYF. DNA of the CDR3: TGCGCCAGCAGCCAAGAAACCGCCCGGGATACGCAGTATTTT.

In its sample, this clone was seen a few times. The chain joins TRBV9 to TRBJ1-2, with D unresolved. Trimming took off 0 bases at V and 2 bases at J, with 5 bases between the two ends. CDR3 size: 13 residues. Germline V lookup: CDR1 SGDLS, CDR2 YYNGEE. CDR3 sequence reads: CASSVGPNYGYTF. The CDR3 DNA follows: TGTGCCAGCAGCGTAGGGCCCAACTATGGCTACACCTTC.

This rearrangement joins TRBV30 to TRBJ1-6; 9 bases fit TRBD1. The germline gives CDR1 GTSNPN, CDR2 SVGIG (reference sequence). V lost 1 base, J lost 5 bases, and 9 bases stayed unmatched. This CDR3 has 17 residues. In DNA form, the CDR3 reads TGTGCCTGGAGTGCGACAGGGGGAATACTCAATAATTCACCCCTCCACTTT. This gives the protein CAWSATGGILNNSPLHF.

This clone has more than one count but fewer than ten. The genes are TRBV6-6 and TRBJ2-7; perhaps TRBD2 as D (6 bases). The CDR3 is 12 amino acids. V was shortened by 6 bases and J by 5 bases, with 11 bases between the two germline ends. Germline V CDR1 and CDR2: MNHNY, SVGAGI (reference sequence). CDR3 residues: CASSPGGHEQYV. The CDR3 DNA reads as TGTGCCAGCAGCCCCGGGGGTCACGAGCAGTACGTC.

The rearrangement joins TRBV5-1 to TRBJ2-5; no clear D. The CDR3 extends over 15 amino acids. CDR1 and CDR2 (germline): SGHRS, YFSETQ. V lost 4 bases to trimming and J lost 2 bases, with 15 bases between them. The CDR3 DNA reads TGCGCCAGCAGCCCTAATTCCCACTCACAAGAGACCCAGTACTTC. Encoded protein: CASSPNSHSQETQYF. Looking up the rest from reference TRBV5-1 and TRBJ2-5 gives the full variable domain: KAGVTQTPRYLIKTRGQQVTLSCSPISGHRSVSWYQQTPGQGLQFLFEYFSETQRNKGNFPGRFSGRQFSNSRSEMNVSTLELGDSALYLCASSPNSHSQETQYFGPGTRLLVL.

J is TRBJ2-1 and V is TRBV2; D perhaps matches TRBD1 (5 bases). The CDR3 is made up of 14 amino acids. Trimming shortened V by 6 bases and J by 3 bases, and 12 bases separated the two germline ends. Germline assignment: CDR1 SNHLY and CDR2 FYNNEI. For the CDR3, the DNA is TGTGCCAGCAGCACCTTGGGGCTCTACAATGAGCAGTTCTTC. Its protein product is CASSTLGLYNEQFF.

Concerning this clone itself: Sequence at one end of the junction differs from germline and may be a read error. The V and J genes are TRBV25-1 and TRBJ2-5; no clear D. Germline values: CDR1 MGHDK, CDR2 SYGVNS. This CDR3 region has 14 residues. In DNA form, the CDR3 reads TGTGCCAGCAGAGAATCACGGCCGTCGGAGACCCAGTACTTC. This translates into CASRESRPSETQYF.

The V and J genes are TRBV6-1 and TRBJ1-5, with D hard to call. V lost 3 bases and J 1 base, leaving 22 bases between the germline ends. Germline CDR1 reads MNHNS; CDR2 reads SASEGT. This CDR3 has 19 amino acids. The DNA of the CDR3 is TGTGCCAGCAGTGATTCTTTATTCCCGGGCTTCGGGAGCAATCAGCCCCAGCATTTT. Amino acid sequence: CASSDSLFPGFGSNQPQHF.

This clone appeared once. The chain combines TRBV10-3 with TRBJ2-7; unclear D gene. Germline V gives CDR1 ENHRY, CDR2 SYGVKD. The germline V and J ends were trimmed by 6 bases and 2 bases, with 11 bases remaining between them. The CDR3 is made up of 13 amino acids. CDR3 protein: CAIRKDGAYEQYF. The CDR3 DNA sequence: TGTGCCATCAGGAAGGACGGTGCCTACGAGCAGTACTTC.

This sequence joins TRBV9 and TRBJ2-5; D perhaps matches TRBD1 (6 bases). This CDR3 region has 14 residues. V gave up 4 bases and J gave up 5 bases, with 15 bases separating them. The germline V gene encodes CDR1 SGDLS and CDR2 YYNGEE. DNA for the CDR3: TGTGCCAGCAGCCCCAGGACAGCTAAGGAGACCCAGTACTTC. Amino acids: CASSPRTAKETQYF.

The V call is TRBV5-1, the J call TRBJ1-4; 7 bases align to TRBD1. Germline V CDR1 and CDR2: SGHRS, YFSETQ. The CDR3 loop spans 16 amino acids. J was trimmed by 8 bases and V by 0 bases; bases with no gene match: 10. CDR3 sequence: CASSLAHIGTVEKLFF. The CDR3 DNA sequence: TGCGCCAGCAGCTTGGCCCATATCGGGACAGTCGAAAAACTGTTTTTT.

The V call is TRBV10-1, the J call TRBJ2-1; TRBD1 matches 9 bases. Germline values: CDR1 WNHNN, CDR2 SYGVQD (reference sequence). CDR3 length equals 15 residues. Unmatched junction bases numbered 12, after V lost 10 bases and J lost 5 bases. CDR3 protein: CAKKPRDRVHNEQFF. Here the CDR3 DNA reads TGCGCCAAGAAACCCCGGGACAGGGTTCACAATGAGCAGTTCTTC.

This sequence joins TRBV7-8 and TRBJ2-2, with D perhaps given as TRBD1 or TRBD2 (6 bases each). The germline V and J ends were trimmed by 4 bases and 1 base, with 25 bases remaining between them. The CDR3 consists of 20 residues. Germline lookup yields CDR1 SGHVS and CDR2 FQNEAQ. The CDR3 is CASSSRTGPWAGKNTGELFF. In DNA form, the CDR3 reads TGTGCCAGCAGCTCCCGAACAGGGCCCTGGGCGGGGAAGAACACCGGGGAGCTGTTTTTT.

This clone was observed many times. This chain uses TRBV19 with TRBJ2-1; D tentatively reads TRBD1 or TRBD2 (5 bases each). CDR1 is LNHDA and CDR2 is SQIVND in the germline V gene (reference sequence). The CDR3 spans 14 residues. The ends were cut back, 2 bases at V and 5 bases at J, with 10 bases in the middle. In DNA, the CDR3 is TGTGCCAGTAGTATATCGGGACGACACAATGAGCAGTTCTTC. Translation gives CASSISGRHNEQFF.

The rearrangement links TRBV6-1 to TRBJ1-2; 8 bases match TRBD1. There are 13 residues in the CDR3. The ends lost 7 bases at V and 4 bases at J; junction bases unmatched: 5. Germline CDR1 MNHNS, CDR2 SASEGT. CDR3 loop: CASKQGGLYGYTF. For the CDR3, the DNA is TGTGCCAGCAAACAGGGGGGACTCTATGGCTACACCTTC.